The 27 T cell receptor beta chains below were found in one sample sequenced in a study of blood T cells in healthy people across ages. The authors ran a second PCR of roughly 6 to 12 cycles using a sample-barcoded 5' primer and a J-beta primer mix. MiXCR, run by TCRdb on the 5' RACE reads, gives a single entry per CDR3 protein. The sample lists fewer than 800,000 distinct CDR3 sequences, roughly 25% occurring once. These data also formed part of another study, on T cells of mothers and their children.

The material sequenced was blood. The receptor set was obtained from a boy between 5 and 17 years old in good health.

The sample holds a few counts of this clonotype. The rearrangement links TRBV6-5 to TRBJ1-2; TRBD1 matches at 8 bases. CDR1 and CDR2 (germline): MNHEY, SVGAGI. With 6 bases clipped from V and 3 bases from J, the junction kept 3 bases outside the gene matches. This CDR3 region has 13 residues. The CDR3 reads CASRAGGDYGYTF. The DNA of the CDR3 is TGTGCCAGCAGGGCAGGGGGCGACTATGGCTACACCTTC.

This chain's CDR3 is CASSLWGGGSYGYTF. The CDR3 DNA follows: TGTGCCAGCAGTTTGTGGGGGGGAGGATCCTATGGCTACACCTTC. The chain joins TRBV28 to TRBJ1-2; possibly TRBD1 for D (5 bases). The V end lost 3 bases, the J end lost 4 bases, and 15 bases lay between the germline ends. Germline V CDR1 and CDR2: MDHEN, SYDVKM. The CDR3 is 15 residues long.

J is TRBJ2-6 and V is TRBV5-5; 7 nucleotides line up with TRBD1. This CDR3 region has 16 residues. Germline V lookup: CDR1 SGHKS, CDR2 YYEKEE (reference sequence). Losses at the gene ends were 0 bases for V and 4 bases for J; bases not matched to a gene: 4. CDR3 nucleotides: TGTGCCAGCAGCTTGGTCAGGGGGAAAGGGGCCAACGTCCTGACTTTC. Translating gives CASSLVRGKGANVLTF.

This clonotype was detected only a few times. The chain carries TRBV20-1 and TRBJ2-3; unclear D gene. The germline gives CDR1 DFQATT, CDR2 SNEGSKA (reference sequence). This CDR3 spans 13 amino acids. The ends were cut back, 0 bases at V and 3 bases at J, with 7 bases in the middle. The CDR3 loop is CSARDPWTDTQYF. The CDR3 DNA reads TGCAGTGCTAGAGACCCCTGGACAGATACGCAGTATTTT.

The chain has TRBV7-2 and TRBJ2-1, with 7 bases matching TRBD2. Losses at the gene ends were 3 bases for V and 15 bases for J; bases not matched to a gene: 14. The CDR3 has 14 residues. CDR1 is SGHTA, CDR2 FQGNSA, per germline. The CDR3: CASSFIPSGYHGFF. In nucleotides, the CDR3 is TGTGCCAGCAGCTTTATTCCTAGCGGATATCACGGGTTCTTC.

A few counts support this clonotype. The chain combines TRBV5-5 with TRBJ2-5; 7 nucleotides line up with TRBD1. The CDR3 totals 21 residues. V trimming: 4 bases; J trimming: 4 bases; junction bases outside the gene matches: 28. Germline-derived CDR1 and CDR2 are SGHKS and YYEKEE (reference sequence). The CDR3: CASSPGFRSGGITGAGETQYF. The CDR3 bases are TGTGCCAGCAGCCCCGGATTTCGTTCAGGGGGTATAACAGGGGCGGGAGAGACCCAGTACTTC.

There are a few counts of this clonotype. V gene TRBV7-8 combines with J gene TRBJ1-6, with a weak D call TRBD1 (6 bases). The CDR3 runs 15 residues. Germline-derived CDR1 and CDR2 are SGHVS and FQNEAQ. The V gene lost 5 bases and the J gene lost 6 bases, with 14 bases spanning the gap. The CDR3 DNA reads TGTGCCAGCAGCGCCACCGGGACAATTAATTCACCCCTCCACTTT. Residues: CASSATGTINSPLHF.

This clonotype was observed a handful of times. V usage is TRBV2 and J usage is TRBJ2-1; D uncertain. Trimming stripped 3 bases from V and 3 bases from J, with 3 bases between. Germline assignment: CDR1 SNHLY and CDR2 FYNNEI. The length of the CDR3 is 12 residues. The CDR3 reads CASSEFYNEQFF. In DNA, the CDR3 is TGTGCCAGCAGTGAGTTCTACAATGAGCAGTTCTTC.

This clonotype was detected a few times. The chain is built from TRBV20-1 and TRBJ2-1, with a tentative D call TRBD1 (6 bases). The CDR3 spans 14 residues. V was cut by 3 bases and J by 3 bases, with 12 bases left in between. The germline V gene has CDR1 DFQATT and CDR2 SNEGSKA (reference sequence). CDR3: CSARRQGYYNEQFF. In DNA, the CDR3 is TGCAGTGCTAGGCGGCAGGGGTACTACAATGAGCAGTTCTTC.

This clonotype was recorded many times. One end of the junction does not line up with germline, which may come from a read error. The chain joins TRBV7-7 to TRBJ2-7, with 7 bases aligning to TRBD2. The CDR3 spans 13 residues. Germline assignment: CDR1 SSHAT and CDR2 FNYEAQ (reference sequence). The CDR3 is CASSPGGGNEQYF. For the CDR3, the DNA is TGTGCTAGCAGCCCCGGCGGGGGAAACGAGCAGTACTTC.

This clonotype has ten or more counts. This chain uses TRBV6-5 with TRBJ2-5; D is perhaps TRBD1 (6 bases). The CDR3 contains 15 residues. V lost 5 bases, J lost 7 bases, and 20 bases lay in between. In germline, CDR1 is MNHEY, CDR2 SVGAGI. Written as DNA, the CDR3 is TGTGCCAGCAGTACCTCCAACAGGGCCCGGGGGACCCAGTACTTC. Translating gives CASSTSNRARGTQYF.

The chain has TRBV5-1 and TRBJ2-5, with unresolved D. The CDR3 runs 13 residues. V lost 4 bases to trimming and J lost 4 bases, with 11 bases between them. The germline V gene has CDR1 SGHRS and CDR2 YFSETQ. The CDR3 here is CASSPRNGETQYF. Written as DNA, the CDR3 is TGCGCCAGCAGCCCTAGAAACGGAGAGACCCAGTACTTC.

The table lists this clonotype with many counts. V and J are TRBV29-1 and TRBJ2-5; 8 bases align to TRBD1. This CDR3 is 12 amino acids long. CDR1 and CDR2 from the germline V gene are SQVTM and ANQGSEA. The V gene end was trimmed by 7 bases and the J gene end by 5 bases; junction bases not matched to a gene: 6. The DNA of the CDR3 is TGCAGCGCCGGACAGGGCGAGGAGACCCAGTACTTC. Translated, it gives CSAGQGEETQYF.

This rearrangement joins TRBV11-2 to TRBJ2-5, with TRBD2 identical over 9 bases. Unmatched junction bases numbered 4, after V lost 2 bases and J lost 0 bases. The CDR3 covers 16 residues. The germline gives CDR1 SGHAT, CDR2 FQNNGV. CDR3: CASSLPAGGNQETQYF. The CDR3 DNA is TGTGCCAGCAGCTTACCAGCGGGAGGTAACCAAGAGACCCAGTACTTC.

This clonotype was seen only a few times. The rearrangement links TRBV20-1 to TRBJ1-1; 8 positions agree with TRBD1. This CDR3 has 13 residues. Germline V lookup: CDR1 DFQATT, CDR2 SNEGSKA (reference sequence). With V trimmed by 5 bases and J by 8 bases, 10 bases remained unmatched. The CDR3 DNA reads TGCAGTGCTCCTCCCCCTCCAGGGGGCGAAGCTTTCTTT. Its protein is CSAPPPPGGEAFF.

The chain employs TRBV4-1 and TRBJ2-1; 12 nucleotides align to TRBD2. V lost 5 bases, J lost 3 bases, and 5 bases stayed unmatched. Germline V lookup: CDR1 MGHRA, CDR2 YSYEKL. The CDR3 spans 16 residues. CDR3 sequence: CASSESLAGGYNEQFF. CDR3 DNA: TGCGCCAGCAGCGAGTCACTAGCGGGAGGCTACAATGAGCAGTTCTTC.

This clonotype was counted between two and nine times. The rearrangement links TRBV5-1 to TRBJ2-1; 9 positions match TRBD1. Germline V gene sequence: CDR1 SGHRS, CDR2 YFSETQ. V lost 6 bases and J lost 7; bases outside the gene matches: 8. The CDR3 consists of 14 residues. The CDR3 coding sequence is TGCGCCAGCACGGGACAGGGCGTAGGGAATGAGCAGTTCTTC. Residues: CASTGQGVGNEQFF.

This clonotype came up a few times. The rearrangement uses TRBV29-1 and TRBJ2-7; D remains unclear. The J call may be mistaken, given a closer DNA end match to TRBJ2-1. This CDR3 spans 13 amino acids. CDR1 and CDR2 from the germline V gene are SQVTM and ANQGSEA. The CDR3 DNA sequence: TGCAGCGTAGAGACTGGGATCTACAATGAGCAGTTCTTC. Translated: CSVETGIYNEQFF.

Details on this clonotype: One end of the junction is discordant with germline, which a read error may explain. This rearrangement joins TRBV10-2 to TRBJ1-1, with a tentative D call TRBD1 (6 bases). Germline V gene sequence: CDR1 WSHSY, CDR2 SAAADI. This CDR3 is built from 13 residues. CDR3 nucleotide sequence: TGCACCAGCAGTACAGGGCGGTATACTGAAGCTTTCTTT. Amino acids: CTSSTGRYTEAFF.

The CDR3 protein is CATMMTNYGYTF. For the CDR3, the DNA is TGCGCCACCATGATGACAAACTATGGCTACACCTTC. The chain is built from TRBV10-2 and TRBJ1-2; D remains unclear. The V end was cut by 10 bases, the J end by 2 bases, with 11 bases between. Germline V lookup: CDR1 WSHSY, CDR2 SAAADI. The CDR3 sequence is 12 residues long.

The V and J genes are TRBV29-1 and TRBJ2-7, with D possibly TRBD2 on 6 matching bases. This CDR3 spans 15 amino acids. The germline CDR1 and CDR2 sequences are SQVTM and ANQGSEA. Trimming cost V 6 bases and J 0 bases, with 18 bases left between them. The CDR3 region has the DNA TGCAGCGTACTCAGACGGGAGCGGAGCTCCTACGAGCAGTACTTC. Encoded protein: CSVLRRERSSYEQYF.

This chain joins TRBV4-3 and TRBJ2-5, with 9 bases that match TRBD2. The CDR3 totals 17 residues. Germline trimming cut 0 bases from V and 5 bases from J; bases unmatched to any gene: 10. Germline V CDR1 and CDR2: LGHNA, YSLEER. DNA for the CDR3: TGCGCCAGCAGCCAAGATCGGCGGGGGGGCCTTCTTGAGACCCAGTACTTC. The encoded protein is CASSQDRRGGLLETQYF.

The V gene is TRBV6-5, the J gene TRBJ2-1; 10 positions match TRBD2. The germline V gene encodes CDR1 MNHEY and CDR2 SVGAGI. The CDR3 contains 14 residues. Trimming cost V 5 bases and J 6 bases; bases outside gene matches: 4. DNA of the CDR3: TGTGCCAGCAGTACTAGCGGGATAGGCAATGAGCAGTTCTTC. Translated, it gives CASSTSGIGNEQFF.

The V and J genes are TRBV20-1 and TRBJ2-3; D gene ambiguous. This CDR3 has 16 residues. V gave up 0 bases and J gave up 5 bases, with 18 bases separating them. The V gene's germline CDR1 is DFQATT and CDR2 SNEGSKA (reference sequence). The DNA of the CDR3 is TGCAGTGCTAGAGATCTCCCCGGTCCACAAGGAGATACGCAGTATTTT. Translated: CSARDLPGPQGDTQYF.

The CDR3 spells CASSFPADRVGYGYTF. As DNA, the CDR3 is TGTGCCAGCAGCTTTCCAGCCGACAGGGTGGGCTATGGCTACACCTTC. This rearrangement joins TRBV7-2 to TRBJ1-2, with 7 bases lining up with TRBD1. After removal of 3 bases from V and 4 bases from J, the junction contained 11 bases not matched to a gene. The CDR3 has 16 amino acids. Germline V gene lookup returns CDR1 SGHTA and CDR2 FQGNSA.

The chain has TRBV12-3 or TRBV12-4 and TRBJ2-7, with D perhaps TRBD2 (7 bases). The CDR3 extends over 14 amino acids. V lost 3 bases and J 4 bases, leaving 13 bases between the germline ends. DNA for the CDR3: TGTGCCAGCAGTTTGGGGGGGCGTAGGTACGAGCAGTACTTC. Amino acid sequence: CASSLGGRRYEQYF.

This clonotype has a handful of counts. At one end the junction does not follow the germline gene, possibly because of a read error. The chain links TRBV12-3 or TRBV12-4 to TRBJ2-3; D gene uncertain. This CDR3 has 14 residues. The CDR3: CASSFRISTDTQYF. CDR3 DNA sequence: TGTGCCAGCAGTTTTCGGATTAGCACAGATACGCAGTACTTT.